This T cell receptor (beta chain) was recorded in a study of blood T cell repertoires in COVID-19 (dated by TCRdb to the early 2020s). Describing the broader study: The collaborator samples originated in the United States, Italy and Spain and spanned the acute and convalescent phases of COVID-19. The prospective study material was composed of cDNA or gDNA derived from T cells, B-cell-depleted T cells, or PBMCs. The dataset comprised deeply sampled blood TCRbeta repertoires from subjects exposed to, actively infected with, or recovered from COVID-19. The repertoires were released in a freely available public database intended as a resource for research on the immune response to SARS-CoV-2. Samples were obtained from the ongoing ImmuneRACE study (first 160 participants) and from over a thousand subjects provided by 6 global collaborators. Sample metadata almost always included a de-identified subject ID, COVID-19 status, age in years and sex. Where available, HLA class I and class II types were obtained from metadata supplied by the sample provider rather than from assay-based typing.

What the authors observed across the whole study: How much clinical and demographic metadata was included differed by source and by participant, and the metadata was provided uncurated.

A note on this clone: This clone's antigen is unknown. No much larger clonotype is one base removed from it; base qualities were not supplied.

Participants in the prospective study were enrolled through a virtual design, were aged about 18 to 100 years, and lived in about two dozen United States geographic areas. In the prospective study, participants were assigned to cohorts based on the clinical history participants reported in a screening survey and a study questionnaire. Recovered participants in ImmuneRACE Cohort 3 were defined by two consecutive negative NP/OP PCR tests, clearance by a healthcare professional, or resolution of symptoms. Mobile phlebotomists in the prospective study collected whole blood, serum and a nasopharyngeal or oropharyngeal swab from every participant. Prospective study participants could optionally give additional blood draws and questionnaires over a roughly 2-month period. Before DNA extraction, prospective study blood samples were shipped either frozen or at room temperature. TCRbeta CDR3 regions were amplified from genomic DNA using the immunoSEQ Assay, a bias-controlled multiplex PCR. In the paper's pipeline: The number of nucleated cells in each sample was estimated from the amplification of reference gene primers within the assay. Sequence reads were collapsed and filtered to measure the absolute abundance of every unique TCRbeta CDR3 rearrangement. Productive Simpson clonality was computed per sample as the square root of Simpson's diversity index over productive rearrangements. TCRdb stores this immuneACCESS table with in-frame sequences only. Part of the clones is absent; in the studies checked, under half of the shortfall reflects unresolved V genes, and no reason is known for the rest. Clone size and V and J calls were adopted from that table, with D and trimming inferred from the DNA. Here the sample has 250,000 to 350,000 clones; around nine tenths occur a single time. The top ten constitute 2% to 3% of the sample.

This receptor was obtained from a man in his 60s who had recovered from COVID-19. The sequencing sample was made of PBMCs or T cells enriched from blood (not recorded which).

The CDR3 sequence is CASSPLDRGTGELFF. The DNA sequence is as follows: TGTGCCAGCTCACCACTGGACAGGGGGACCGGGGAGCTGTTTTTT. The chain is made from TRBV18 and TRBJ2-2, with 10 bases in between that match TRBD1. The CDR3 numbers 15 residues from cysteine through phenylalanine. Just the 45-base CDR3 DNA is kept, in frame starting at base 1. The germline V gene supplies CDR1 KGHSH and CDR2 LQKENI. Compared with germline, V lacks 1 base and J lacks 5 bases; bases without a gene match: 1.